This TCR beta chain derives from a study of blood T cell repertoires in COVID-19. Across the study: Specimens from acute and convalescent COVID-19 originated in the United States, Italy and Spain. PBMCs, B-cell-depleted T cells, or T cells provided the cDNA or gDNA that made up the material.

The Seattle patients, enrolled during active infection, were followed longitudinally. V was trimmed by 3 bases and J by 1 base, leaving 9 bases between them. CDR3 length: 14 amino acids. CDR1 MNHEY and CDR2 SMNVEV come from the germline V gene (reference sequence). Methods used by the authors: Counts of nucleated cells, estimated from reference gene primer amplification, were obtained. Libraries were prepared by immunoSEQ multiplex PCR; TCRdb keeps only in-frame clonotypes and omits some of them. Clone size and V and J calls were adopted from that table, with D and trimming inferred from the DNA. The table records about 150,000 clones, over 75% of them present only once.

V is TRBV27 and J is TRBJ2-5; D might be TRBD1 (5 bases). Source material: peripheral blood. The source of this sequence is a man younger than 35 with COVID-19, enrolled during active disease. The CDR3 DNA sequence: TGTGCCAGCAGTTTTCGCCAGGGCCAAGAGACCCAGTACTTC. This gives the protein CASSFRQGQETQYF.